This T cell receptor (beta chain) originates from a study of Graves' ophthalmopathy and Graves' hyperthyroidism. V lost 10 bases, J lost 9 bases, and 10 bases stayed unmatched. CDR1 ENHRY and CDR2 SYGVKD come from the germline V gene. There are 13 residues in the CDR3. Clinicians diagnosed using symptoms, serum thyroxine, TRAb, thyroid ultrasound and orbital computed tomography. Transcripts of RNA were the source for amplifying TCR beta CDR3 regions. Second-round multiplex PCR came after a first-round RT-PCR that employed HTBI primers. Each CDR3 protein is one row after TCRdb ran MiXCR on the multiplex PCR reads. The sample yields 1 million to 1.3 million distinct CDR3 sequences, 35% to 40% seen once.

Sequenced input: peripheral blood or thyroid tissue (not recorded which). The chain is built from TRBV10-3 and TRBJ1-5, with TRBD1 identical over 9 bases. The receptor was derived from an adult man with Graves' hyperthyroidism. CDR3 nucleotides: TGTGCCAGCAGGGATACAGGGGGCAGGCCCCAGCATTTT. Its protein product is CASRDTGGRPQHF.